Below, 27 T cell receptor beta chains from the same sample are listed, as sequenced in a study of PD-1 blockade in mismatch repair-deficient tumors (dated by TCRdb to 2015 to 2018). Library prep was done by the immunoSEQ multiplex PCR assay. In TCRdb, the immuneACCESS table is reduced to in-frame sequences with V and J assigned. These tables do not hold every clone; where another copy was compared, an unresolved V gene accounts for under half, and the others remain unexplained. The table for this sample lists some 100,000 clones; 82% of them were counted only once. About 6.3% of the sample lies in the top ten. The sequencing used peripheral blood, collected about 33 weeks after starting pembrolizumab. All receptors derive from an adult with mismatch repair-deficient cancer.

J is TRBJ2-1 and V is TRBV6-5; D may be TRBD2 (6 bases). Germline assignment: CDR1 MNHEY and CDR2 SVGAGI. V was cut by 2 bases and J by 4 bases, with 12 bases left in between. The CDR3 totals 15 residues. The CDR3 bases are TGTGCCAGCAGTTACACGGGAGTTTTATACAATGAGCAGTTCTTC. Translation gives CASSYTGVLYNEQFF.

This clone has just one count. The chain links TRBV19 to TRBJ2-3; D may correspond to TRBD1 or TRBD2 (5 bases each). CDR3 size: 18 residues. The germline V gene encodes CDR1 LNHDA and CDR2 SQIVND (reference sequence). V lost 7 bases and J 1 base, leaving 24 bases between the germline ends. CDR3 in amino acids: CASTAMVGTSPRTDTQYF. In DNA, the CDR3 is TGTGCCAGTACGGCAATGGTTGGGACCAGCCCTCGCACAGATACGCAGTATTTT.

The chain is built from TRBV11-3 and TRBJ2-7; D ambiguous. The V gene lost 5 bases and the J gene lost 0 bases, with 14 bases spanning the gap. This CDR3 spans 15 amino acids. The germline V gene has CDR1 SGHNT and CDR2 YENEEA. In DNA form, the CDR3 reads TGTGCCAGCAGCCGGACGCGGAGCCTCTCCTACGAGCAGTACTTC. This translates into CASSRTRSLSYEQYF.

J is TRBJ2-2 and V is TRBV30; no clear D gene. Germline CDR1 reads GTSNPN; CDR2 reads SVGIG (reference sequence). Trimming removed 0 bases from V and 4 bases from J, with 9 bases in between. The CDR3 runs to 14 residues. CDR3 residues: CAWSVNLRTGELFF. For the CDR3, the DNA is TGTGCCTGGAGTGTAAACCTGCGCACCGGGGAGCTGTTTTTT.

The chain combines TRBV14 with TRBJ2-1, with TRBD2 identical over 8 bases. Trimming removed 4 bases from V and 2 bases from J; junction bases left unmatched: 1. This CDR3 is 14 amino acids long. Germline V CDR1 and CDR2: SGHDN, FVKESK. In DNA form, the CDR3 reads TGTGCCAGCAGCCTAGCGGGACCCTACAATGAGCAGTTCTTC. It translates to CASSLAGPYNEQFF.

V gene TRBV7-3 combines with J gene TRBJ1-1; D not resolved. This CDR3 is 13 amino acids long. Germline V gene sequence: CDR1 SGHTA, CDR2 FQGTGA. V was trimmed by 5 bases and J by 0 bases, leaving 7 bases between them. The CDR3 sequence is CASSDGMNTEAFF. CDR3 nucleotide sequence: TGTGCCAGCAGCGATGGTATGAACACTGAAGCTTTCTTT.

In its sample, this clone was seen a few times. The chain links TRBV7-8 to TRBJ2-5; maybe TRBD2 (5 bases). The V end lost 6 bases, the J end lost 5 bases, and 13 bases lay between the germline ends. CDR3 size: 13 residues. Germline values: CDR1 SGHVS, CDR2 FQNEAQ. The CDR3 loop reads CASSGGRRETQYF. The DNA of the CDR3 is TGTGCCAGCAGTGGAGGACGACGGGAGACCCAGTACTTC.

This clone was picked up many times. This rearrangement joins TRBV4-2 to TRBJ1-2, with no clear D. Trimming took 1 base from V and 4 from J, leaving 13 bases between them. The CDR3 runs to 15 residues. The V gene's germline CDR1 is LGHNA and CDR2 YNFKEQ. The CDR3 spells CASSQGGSLLYGYTF. CDR3 in DNA: TGTGCCAGCAGCCAAGGCGGATCCTTGCTCTATGGCTACACCTTC.

V usage is TRBV10-3 and J usage is TRBJ2-5; 8 bases are a match to TRBD1. The J segment lost 2 bases and the V segment lost 6 bases, leaving 8 bases of the junction unmatched. The CDR3 spans 15 residues. Germline CDR1 reads ENHRY; CDR2 reads SYGVKD. Here the CDR3 reads CAIRSGTGIQETQYF. The CDR3 nucleotides read TGTGCCATCAGATCCGGGACAGGAATACAAGAGACCCAGTACTTC.

J is TRBJ1-3 and V is TRBV11-3; 7 nucleotides align to TRBD1. The germline V gene has CDR1 SGHNT and CDR2 YENEEA. The CDR3 covers 17 residues. V lost 3 bases and J lost 5; bases outside the gene matches: 13. The CDR3 here is CASSFGVAGQSRNTIYF. CDR3 sequence (DNA): TGTGCCAGCAGCTTTGGGGTTGCGGGACAGTCCAGAAACACCATATATTTT.

On this clone: A read error may account for a junction end that differs from germline. This rearrangement joins TRBV7-7 to TRBJ2-5; D might be TRBD1 (6 bases). Germline assignment: CDR1 SSHAT and CDR2 FNYEAQ (reference sequence). The length of the CDR3 is 13 residues. CDR3 loop: CASSLAGDETQYF. The CDR3 DNA sequence: TGTGCTAGCAGCTTAGCAGGGGACGAGACCCAGTACTTC.

The V call is TRBV7-9, the J call TRBJ2-1; the match to TRBD2 covers 10 bases. Germline V gene sequence: CDR1 SEHNR, CDR2 FQNEAQ (reference sequence). Trimming cost V 4 bases and J 7 bases; bases outside gene matches: 10. The CDR3 contains 16 residues. CDR3 residues: CASSSDSGRSGNEQFF. The DNA of the CDR3 is TGTGCCAGCAGCTCGGATAGCGGGAGGTCCGGAAATGAGCAGTTCTTC. The variable domain in full, completed from reference TRBV7-9 and TRBJ2-1, reads DTGVSQNPRHKITKRGQNVTFRCDPISEHNRLYWYRQTLGQGPEFLTYFQNEAQLEKSRLLSDRFSAERPKGSFSTLEIQRTEQGDSAMYLCASSSDSGRSGNEQFFGPGTRLTVL.

The chain combines TRBV19 with TRBJ1-2; D unresolved. Per germline, CDR1 LNHDA and CDR2 SQIVND (reference sequence). CDR3 length equals 15 residues. Trimming took 7 bases from V and 2 from J, leaving 17 bases between them. The CDR3 here is CASTKVYNLNYGYTF. The CDR3 DNA reads TGTGCCAGTACCAAGGTCTACAATCTAAACTATGGCTACACCTTC.

The chain links TRBV9 to TRBJ2-3, with D unclear. Germline V gene sequence: CDR1 SGDLS, CDR2 YYNGEE. The CDR3 contains 14 residues. V was trimmed by 0 bases and J by 2 bases, leaving 7 bases between them. The CDR3 DNA is TGTGCCAGCAGCGTAGGGCCTAACACAGATACGCAGTATTTT. This translates into CASSVGPNTDTQYF.

CDR3 DNA sequence: TGTGCCAGCAGTTACGGCGACTATACTCCCAATGAGCAGTTCTTC. This encodes CASSYGDYTPNEQFF. The J gene is TRBJ2-1, the V gene TRBV6-5; tentatively, D is TRBD2 (5 bases). The CDR3 has 15 residues. Trimming took 2 bases from V and 6 from J, leaving 14 bases between them. Germline V gene data show CDR1 as MNHEY and CDR2 as SVGAGI.

The V and J genes are TRBV11-2 and TRBJ2-1; tentative D call: TRBD1 (6 bases). The CDR3 length is 15 residues. V dropped 0 bases and J dropped 4 bases, with 10 bases sitting between them. Germline V lookup: CDR1 SGHAT, CDR2 FQNNGV. CDR3 protein: CASSLDRGLYNEQFF. CDR3 bases: TGTGCCAGCAGCTTAGACAGGGGCCTGTACAATGAGCAGTTCTTC.

This clone was seen more than once but under ten times. The chain uses TRBV11-2 and TRBJ2-7, with TRBD1 matching 8 bases. Trimming took 2 bases from V and 6 from J; bases not matched to a gene: 6. In germline, CDR1 is SGHAT, CDR2 FQNNGV. CDR3 length: 14 residues. Here the CDR3 reads CASSLTGTGFEQYF. The CDR3 region has the DNA TGTGCCAGCAGCTTAACCGGGACAGGTTTCGAGCAGTACTTC.

V is TRBV7-9 and J is TRBJ2-7; TRBD1 aligns across 8 bases. The V and J ends lost 5 bases and 5 bases, in that order; junction bases with no gene match: 5. Germline V gene sequence: CDR1 SEHNR, CDR2 FQNEAQ (reference sequence). The CDR3 covers 13 residues. The CDR3 DNA reads TGTGCCAGCAGCCCAGGGGGCTTCAACGAGCAGTACTTC. Translating it yields CASSPGGFNEQYF.

Comment on this clone: This CDR3 is also generated by other DNA sequences in the sample. This chain connects TRBV18 to TRBJ1-1; D unresolved. Trimming stripped 2 bases from V and 8 bases from J, with 9 bases between. In germline, CDR1 is KGHSH, CDR2 LQKENI. The CDR3 spans 12 residues. The CDR3 sequence is CASSPGMGEAFF. CDR3 DNA: TGTGCCAGCTCACCAGGGATGGGAGAAGCTTTCTTT. The full variable domain, with the rest looked up from reference TRBV18 and TRBJ1-1, is NAGVMQNPRHLVRRRGQEARLRCSPMKGHSHVYWYRQLPEEGLKFMVYLQKENIIDESGMPKERFSAEFPKEGPSILRIQQVVRGDSAAYFCASSPGMGEAFFGQGTRLTVV.

V and J are TRBV9 and TRBJ2-1; the match to TRBD2 covers 9 bases. Germline V gives CDR1 SGDLS, CDR2 YYNGEE. The length of the CDR3 is 16 residues. After removal of 4 bases from V and 4 bases from J, the junction contained 9 bases not matched to a gene. Here the CDR3 reads CASSPLSGSAYNEQFF. DNA for the CDR3: TGTGCCAGCAGCCCACTTAGCGGGAGCGCTTACAATGAGCAGTTCTTC.

This clone was seen once. The J gene is TRBJ2-3, the V gene TRBV16; a possible D gene is TRBD2 (6 bases). V lost 0 bases, J lost 2 bases, and 15 bases lay in between. The CDR3 runs 17 residues. Germline V gene sequence: CDR1 KGHSY, CDR2 FQNENV. The DNA for the CDR3 is TGTGCCAGCAGCCAATCCCCGGGACTGGTAAACACAGATACGCAGTATTTT. It specifies CASSQSPGLVNTDTQYF.

The chain couples TRBV5-3 to TRBJ2-1; TRBD2 matches 11 bases. TRBV5-3 carries the ORF label, with uncertain function. The CDR3 loop spans 17 amino acids. V was clipped by 0 bases and J by 4 bases; unmatched bases: 6. CDR3 DNA sequence: TGTGCCAGAAGCTTGGCTAGCGGGAGGACCATTTACAATGAGCAGTTCTTC. This codes for CARSLASGRTIYNEQFF.

V usage is TRBV7-6 and J usage is TRBJ2-7; D unclear. Trimming removed 6 bases at V and 4 bases at J, with 13 bases between. The CDR3 is 13 amino acids. Germline CDR1 reads SGHVS; CDR2 reads FNYEAQ. CDR3 in DNA: TGTGCCAGCAGTCCTGGACCGCATTACGAGCAGTACTTC. Translation: CASSPGPHYEQYF.

The DNA of the CDR3 is TGTGCCAGCAGCCCACACCCCACGGGAGCTAACTATGGCTACACCTTC. Protein sequence: CASSPHPTGANYGYTF. The rearrangement joins TRBV9 to TRBJ1-2; no clear D gene. CDR1 and CDR2 (germline): SGDLS, YYNGEE. Trimming removed 4 bases at V and 0 bases at J, with 16 bases between. CDR3 length: 16 amino acids.

The chain joins TRBV18 to TRBJ1-3, with D unresolved. V was cut by 2 bases and J by 2 bases, with 10 bases left in between. Germline V lookup: CDR1 KGHSH, CDR2 LQKENI. The CDR3 has 15 amino acids. CDR3: CASSPGFGTGNTIYF. The CDR3 DNA reads as TGTGCCAGCTCACCAGGGTTCGGGACTGGAAACACCATATATTTT.

The table lists this clone with a few counts. V is TRBV9 and J is TRBJ2-3; D gene unclear. Germline V lookup: CDR1 SGDLS, CDR2 YYNGEE. The CDR3 totals 14 residues. Trimming removed 1 base from V and 4 bases from J, with 10 bases in between. In nucleotides, the CDR3 is TGTGCCAGCAGCGTACTAGTTGCCGCAGATACGCAGTATTTT. Encoded protein: CASSVLVAADTQYF.

The rearrangement links TRBV19 to TRBJ1-2; D is perhaps TRBD1 (6 bases). Germline V gives CDR1 LNHDA, CDR2 SQIVND (reference sequence). Trimming stripped 3 bases from V and 8 bases from J, with 16 bases between. This CDR3 has 14 residues. As DNA, the CDR3 is TGTGCCAGTAGTATTCTCGGGGGGCTAACAGGCTACACCTTC. Translating it yields CASSILGGLTGYTF.